The 6 T cell receptor beta chains reported below all come from one sample, sequenced in a study of shared clonotypes between healthy human individuals. TCRdb keeps only in-frame clones here, not all; method: immunoSEQ multiplex PCR. Found here are under 1,900,000 clones, about 98.5% of them singletons; the top ten hold under 0.45%. The sample taken for sequencing was naive CD4+ T cells sorted from blood. The subset here: CD45RA+ positively selected. These receptor sequences come from a man younger than 40 in good health.

J is TRBJ2-3 and V is TRBV11-2; 8 nucleotides match TRBD1. The CDR3 is made up of 16 amino acids. Germline V lookup: CDR1 SGHAT, CDR2 FQNNGV. V shed 0 bases and J 5 bases; nucleotides not matched to a gene: 7. The CDR3 here is CASSLEGQVQGDTQYF. DNA for the CDR3: TGTGCCAGCAGCTTAGAGGGACAGGTACAGGGAGATACGCAGTATTTT.

The chain links TRBV28 to TRBJ2-7, with 8 nucleotides matching TRBD1. Trimming took 5 bases from V and 4 from J; bases not matched to a gene: 1. The CDR3 has 12 residues. Germline V lookup: CDR1 MDHEN, CDR2 SYDVKM. The CDR3 spells CASSRDRYEQYF. The CDR3 DNA reads TGTGCCAGCAGTAGGGACAGGTACGAGCAGTACTTC.

The genes are TRBV7-9 and TRBJ2-2; 7 nucleotides align to TRBD1. The V gene's germline CDR1 is SEHNR and CDR2 FQNEAQ (reference sequence). V was pared by 4 bases and J by 4 bases, with 9 bases of the junction left unmatched. The CDR3 spans 16 residues. The CDR3 here is CASSSGHRGGTGELFF. The CDR3 bases are TGTGCCAGCAGCTCGGGACACAGGGGCGGCACCGGGGAGCTGTTTTTT. The variable domain in full, completed from reference TRBV7-9 and TRBJ2-2, reads DTGVSQNPRHKITKRGQNVTFRCDPISEHNRLYWYRQTLGQGPEFLTYFQNEAQLEKSRLLSDRFSAERPKGSFSTLEIQRTEQGDSAMYLCASSSGHRGGTGELFFGEGSRLTVL.

The chain links TRBV7-9 to TRBJ2-7; weak D call: TRBD2 (6 bases). This CDR3 contains 14 residues. Deletions cut 3 bases from V and 3 bases from J, with 12 bases between. Germline-derived CDR1 and CDR2 are SEHNR and FQNEAQ (reference sequence). The CDR3 loop is CASSLRSSDYEQYF. CDR3 sequence (DNA): TGTGCCAGCAGCTTGAGGTCTAGCGACTACGAGCAGTACTTC.

This clone was counted a single time. The chain links TRBV29-1 to TRBJ2-1; no clear D gene. V lost 0 bases, J lost 4 bases, and 1 base lay in between. Germline assignment: CDR1 SQVTM and CDR2 ANQGSEA. CDR3 length: 11 residues. The CDR3 sequence is CSVEDYNEQFF. The CDR3 nucleotides are TGCAGCGTTGAAGATTACAATGAGCAGTTCTTC.

The chain uses TRBV5-5 and TRBJ2-7; 11 bases match TRBD2. Trimming removed 0 bases from V and 4 bases from J; junction bases left unmatched: 6. Germline values: CDR1 SGHKS, CDR2 YYEKEE (reference sequence). The CDR3 is made up of 16 amino acids. Here the CDR3 reads CASSLGSSGRLYEQYF. Written as DNA, the CDR3 is TGTGCCAGCAGCTTGGGTTCTAGCGGGAGGTTATACGAGCAGTACTTC.